This T cell receptor beta chain was found in a study of cytomegalovirus exposure and HLA in healthy donors. This CDR3 contains 14 residues. V lost 1 base and J lost 8, with 13 bases in between. Per the germline V gene, CDR1 is SGHRS and CDR2 is YFSETQ. Amplification used 60 Vbeta primers and 13 Jbeta primers. Data came from immunoSEQ multiplex PCR; TCRdb stores just in-frame clones and leaves some out. Seen here are approximately 170,000 clones, about 81% observed once, and the top ten hold about 5%. Study outcomes and limitations: It was reported that the classifier diagnosed cytomegalovirus status with high specificity and sensitivity in both the original and validation cohorts.

About this clone: Its target is not known.

Sequences were obtained from PBMCs. The TCR comes from a young man in good health and CMV-seropositive. The V and J genes are TRBV5-1 and TRBJ1-3, with unresolved D. CDR3 nucleotides: TGCGCCAGCAGCTTGAGCTCGACGCGGGACACCATATATTTT. This sequence encodes CASSLSSTRDTIYF.